This TCR beta chain was profiled in a study of blood T cell repertoires in COVID-19 (TCRdb year 2020). Study-level background: Samples covering the acute and convalescent phases of COVID-19 were provided by collaborators in the United States, Italy and Spain. The samples were drawn from two sources: the first 160 participants of the ongoing ImmuneRACE study, and 1,000 to 1,500 subjects contributed by 6 global collaborators. Sample metadata almost always included a de-identified subject ID, COVID-19 status, age in years and sex. The material from the prospective study consisted of cDNA or gDNA derived from T cells, B-cell-depleted T cells, or PBMCs. HLA class I and class II types, where available, came from metadata supplied by the sample provider rather than from assay-based typing. A freely available public database, intended as a resource for researchers studying the immune response to SARS-CoV-2, is where the repertoires were released. Deeply sampled blood TCRbeta repertoires from subjects exposed to, actively infected with, or recovered from COVID-19 were included in the dataset.

TCRbeta CDR3 regions were amplified from genomic DNA by means of the immunoSEQ Assay, a bias-controlled multiplex PCR. As for the authors' bioinformatics: Within the assay, amplification of reference gene primers was used to estimate how many nucleated cells each sample contained. To quantify the absolute abundance of each unique TCRbeta CDR3 rearrangement, sequence reads were collapsed and filtered. For each sample, productive Simpson clonality was calculated by taking the square root of Simpson's diversity index across productive rearrangements. TCRdb holds this immuneACCESS table with in-frame rearrangements only. Some clones are missing; in checked studies, unresolved V genes explain under half, and the rest has no known cause. Clonal size and the V and J genes are those of that table, whereas D and trimming came from the DNA. This sample comprises about 140,000 clones, around 87% of them detected only once. The ten largest clones take up under 7% of the sample.

V is cut by 4 bases and J by 4 bases, and the space between the germline ends is 13 bases. The CDR3 runs 14 amino acids, cysteine and phenylalanine included. Solely the CDR3 DNA is kept, with 42 bases framed from the first base. The germline V gene sets CDR1 to MNHEY and CDR2 to SVGAGI. With respect to this clone: Its recognized antigen is unknown. No much larger clonotype is one base removed from it; base qualities were not supplied.

The collaborating institutions used their own protocols to collect whole blood in K2EDTA tubes. Collaborator samples were shipped for TCRbeta analysis as frozen whole blood, isolated PBMCs, or DNA extracted from either sample type. Study-wide conclusions, independent of this receptor: The amount of clinical and demographic metadata varied by source and participant and was provided uncurated.

The sample comprised peripheral blood. This sequence uses TRBV6-5 and TRBJ1-2; the D gene is perhaps TRBD1, on 5 matching bases. This TCR derives from a human donor in a cohort sampled during active COVID-19. CDR3 region: CASSLDSAPYGYTF. DNA sequence: TGTGCCAGCAGTTTAGACAGCGCTCCCTATGGCTACACCTTC.